This T cell receptor (beta chain) was captured in a study of Tregs in tolerant kidney transplant recipients. The V segment lost 4 bases and the J segment 8 bases; nucleotides outside the gene matches: 13. Germline lookup yields CDR1 MGHRA and CDR2 YSYEKL. The CDR3 is 16 amino acids. Unstimulated regulatory T cells (CD4+CD25+CD127-), CD4+CD25- non-regulatory cells, CD4 and CD8 cells were FACS-sorted from thawed PBMCs. As regards this clone: The target antigen is unknown.

Some clones are missing from TCRdb's copy, which holds only in-frame ones; the method was immunoSEQ multiplex PCR. The sample holds some 66,000 clones, around 90% seen once. Points from the study as a whole: Activated donor B cell expansion appeared to reveal the most relevant donor-specific TCRbeta repertoire.

The clonotype originates from a human donor who received a combined kidney and bone marrow transplant. This sample comprised CD8+ T cells from blood, obtained before the transplant. V and J are TRBV4-1 and TRBJ1-4; 7 nucleotides align to TRBD1. CDR3 amino acids: CASSRLTGVTNEKLFF. The CDR3 DNA reads TGCGCCAGCAGCCGCTTAACAGGGGTCACAAACGAAAAACTGTTTTTT.